This T cell receptor (beta chain) was profiled in a study of blood T cells in healthy people across ages. Study in general: Through template switching, about one barcoded beta molecule was captured per two T cells, as measured in model experiments.

This CDR3 comprises 16 residues. V lost 0 bases to trimming and J lost 13 bases; unmatched junction nucleotides: 13. Germline CDR1 is SGHTA and CDR2 is FQGNSA. A second PCR of 7 to 11 cycles used a sample-barcoded 5' primer and a J-beta primer mix. MiXCR, applied by TCRdb to the 5' RACE reads, yields one record per CDR3 protein. The sample carries roughly 570,000 distinct CDR3 sequences, 27% recorded once. The authors drew 8 to 10 milliliters of peripheral blood from each donor. The sequence was obtained from a woman aged 70-85 years in good health. J is TRBJ2-1 and V is TRBV7-2; 9 positions agree with TRBD2. The source material was blood. CDR3 in amino acids: CASSLAGSSGGPGQFF. The CDR3 DNA is TGTGCCAGCAGCTTAGCAGGGAGTAGCGGGGGCCCCGGTCAGTTCTTC.